These 31 T cell receptor beta chains share one sample of origin, sequenced in a study of cytomegalovirus exposure and HLA in healthy donors. TCRdb's table, derived via immunoSEQ multiplex PCR, lists solely in-frame clones and lacks some. The table records over 150,000 clones, approximately 83% of them present only once. The sample comprised PBMCs. The receptors stem from a woman under 30 in good health and CMV-seropositive.

V is TRBV6-1 and J is TRBJ2-5, with 7 bases that match TRBD2. This CDR3 is 15 amino acids long. Looked up from germline, CDR1 is MNHNS and CDR2 is SASEGT. The J segment lost 5 bases and the V segment lost 7 bases, leaving 13 bases of the junction unmatched. The DNA of the CDR3 is TGTGCCAGCAAGACTAAGGGACTAACCAGGGAGACCCAGTACTTC. It is translated as CASKTKGLTRETQYF.

J is TRBJ1-5 and V is TRBV2; D not certain. Trimming removed 6 bases at V and 5 bases at J, with 14 bases between. The CDR3 contains 14 residues. Germline V lookup: CDR1 SNHLY, CDR2 FYNNEI. Here the CDR3 DNA reads TGTGCCAGCAGGGCGAGAGGGATCGATCAGCCCCAGCATTTT. It specifies CASRARGIDQPQHF.

Here the CDR3 reads CASSRGTGTEETQYF. DNA of the CDR3: TGTGCCAGCAGCAGAGGGACAGGAACCGAAGAGACCCAGTACTTC. The chain carries TRBV7-9 and TRBJ2-5, with 8 bases fitting TRBD1. V was pared by 5 bases and J by 3 bases, with 8 bases of the junction left unmatched. Germline values: CDR1 SEHNR, CDR2 FQNEAQ (reference sequence). The CDR3 loop spans 15 amino acids. Based on the CDR3 plus reference TRBV7-9 and TRBJ2-5, the full variable domain is DTGVSQNPRHKITKRGQNVTFRCDPISEHNRLYWYRQTLGQGPEFLTYFQNEAQLEKSRLLSDRFSAERPKGSFSTLEIQRTEQGDSAMYLCASSRGTGTEETQYFGPGTRLLVL.

The DNA of the CDR3 is TGTGCCAGCAGCTTATCAGGAGGGCAGGGTGGCTACACCTTC. Amino acids: CASSLSGGQGGYTF. V usage is TRBV7-8 and J usage is TRBJ1-2, with D maybe TRBD1 (5 bases). The V end lost 2 bases, the J end lost 7 bases, and 14 bases lay between the germline ends. CDR1 SGHVS and CDR2 FQNEAQ come from the germline V gene. This CDR3 has 14 amino acids.

This chain links TRBV19 with TRBJ2-1; 8 bases line up with TRBD2. V shed 7 bases, J shed 7 bases, and the junction held 9 bases outside the gene matches. CDR3 size: 14 residues. Germline-derived CDR1 and CDR2 are LNHDA and SQIVND (reference sequence). Here the CDR3 reads CASMYVGLGNEQFF. The CDR3 DNA reads as TGTGCCAGTATGTACGTGGGACTAGGTAATGAGCAGTTCTTC.

V gene TRBV6-5 combines with J gene TRBJ2-7; 8 nucleotides agree with TRBD1. Germline V gene sequence: CDR1 MNHEY, CDR2 SVGAGI. CDR3 length equals 13 residues. Trimming removed 6 bases from V and 4 bases from J; junction bases left unmatched: 5. The CDR3 region has the DNA TGTGCCAGCAGGTCAGGGGGCGCTTACGAGCAGTACTTC. It codes for CASRSGGAYEQYF.

This chain uses TRBV7-7 with TRBJ2-7; no firm D call. This CDR3 is built from 13 residues. V lost 5 bases, J lost 3 bases, and 11 bases lay in between. CDR1 is SSHAT, CDR2 FNYEAQ, per germline (reference sequence). CDR3 bases: TGTGCCAGCAGCCAGGAATTGGGCTACGAGCAGTACTTC. It codes for CASSQELGYEQYF. Using reference TRBV7-7 and TRBJ2-7 for the parts outside the CDR3, the full variable domain is GAGVSQSPRYKVTKRGQDVTLRCDPISSHATLYWYQQALGQGPEFLTYFNYEAQPDKSGLPSDRFSAERPEGSISTLTIQRTEQRDSAMYRCASSQELGYEQYFGPGTRLTVT.

V and J are TRBV7-9 and TRBJ1-2, with D possibly matching TRBD1 (6 bases). The germline V gene has CDR1 SEHNR and CDR2 FQNEAQ (reference sequence). The CDR3 is 14 residues long. The V gene lost 5 bases and the J gene lost 6 bases, with 16 bases spanning the gap. As DNA, the CDR3 is TGTGCCAGCAGCCTTACAGGGAAGTTTGATGGCTACACCTTC. Its protein product is CASSLTGKFDGYTF.

V gene TRBV6-6 combines with J gene TRBJ2-1; D is uncertain. Germline assignment: CDR1 MNHNY and CDR2 SVGAGI (reference sequence). The ends were cut back, 4 bases at V and 8 bases at J, with 9 bases in the middle. The CDR3 contains 12 residues. DNA for the CDR3: TGTGCCAGCAGTTCTCTTAGCTATGAGCAGTTCTTC. This codes for CASSSLSYEQFF.

The J gene is TRBJ1-2, the V gene TRBV25-1, with no clear D. The CDR3 spans 14 residues. Germline values: CDR1 MGHDK, CDR2 SYGVNS. V lost 8 bases and J 4 bases, leaving 17 bases between the germline ends. CDR3 DNA sequence: TGTGCCAGCCGTAAAGCAGGCGAATCCTATGGCTACACCTTC. Residues: CASRKAGESYGYTF.

The chain uses TRBV14 and TRBJ2-1; 11 bases map to TRBD2. CDR3 length equals 15 residues. From germline, CDR1 is SGHDN and CDR2 FVKESK. V lost 4 bases, J lost 7 bases, and 6 bases stayed unmatched. The CDR3 region is CASSPLAGGGNEQFF. The CDR3 DNA sequence: TGTGCCAGCAGCCCCTTAGCGGGGGGGGGAAATGAGCAGTTCTTC.

This chain connects TRBV18 to TRBJ1-1; the D gene is possibly TRBD1 (5 bases). CDR1 is KGHSH and CDR2 is LQKENI in the germline V gene. V lost 4 bases to trimming and J lost 3 bases, with 9 bases between them. CDR3 length: 13 amino acids. In DNA, the CDR3 is TGTGCCAGCTCACTTTTACAGGACACTGAAGCTTTCTTT. As protein: CASSLLQDTEAFF.

This chain joins TRBV6-6 and TRBJ1-1; the D is unclear. CDR3 size: 15 residues. In germline, CDR1 is MNHNY, CDR2 SVGAGI (reference sequence). V was shortened by 2 bases and J by 2 bases, with 12 bases between the two germline ends. This CDR3 reads CASSYLEASNTEAFF. CDR3 nucleotide sequence: TGTGCCAGCAGTTACCTGGAGGCCTCTAACACTGAAGCTTTCTTT.

The V call is TRBV6-1, the J call TRBJ1-4, with D possibly being TRBD1 (5 bases). V lost 5 bases and J lost 6, with 16 bases in between. Germline assignment: CDR1 MNHNS and CDR2 SASEGT. The CDR3 extends over 15 amino acids. The CDR3 DNA is TGTGCCAGCAGTCCGCGACTCTGGGGGGATGAAAAACTGTTTTTT. It translates to CASSPRLWGDEKLFF.

DNA for the CDR3: TGCGCCAGCGACACGGGACAGGGACAAGTTCGGGAGCAGTTCTTC. It encodes CASDTGQGQVREQFF. This rearrangement joins TRBV5-1 to TRBJ2-1, with 9 bases lining up with TRBD1. V was clipped by 7 bases and J by 10 bases; unmatched bases: 15. The CDR3 loop spans 15 amino acids. The germline V gene has CDR1 SGHRS and CDR2 YFSETQ. Full variable domain (rest looked up from reference TRBV5-1 and TRBJ2-1): KAGVTQTPRYLIKTRGQQVTLSCSPISGHRSVSWYQQTPGQGLQFLFEYFSETQRNKGNFPGRFSGRQFSNSRSEMNVSTLELGDSALYLCASDTGQGQVREQFFGPGTRLTVL.

This chain connects TRBV18 to TRBJ2-5, with D possibly being TRBD2 (7 bases). The V and J ends lost 3 bases and 6 bases respectively, with 14 bases between them. In germline, CDR1 is KGHSH, CDR2 LQKENI. The CDR3 is made up of 14 amino acids. In nucleotides, the CDR3 is TGTGCCAGCTCACCGGGGGGGCGCGGGAAGACCCAGTACTTC. Amino acids: CASSPGGRGKTQYF.

This clone was detected only a few times. The V and J genes are TRBV11-3 and TRBJ1-1; D gene ambiguous. V lost 5 bases and J lost 5, with 12 bases in between. CDR1 is SGHNT, CDR2 YENEEA, per germline. The CDR3 spans 13 residues. This CDR3 is CASSRTRETEAFF. The CDR3 DNA reads as TGTGCCAGCAGCCGCACCCGAGAAACTGAAGCTTTCTTT.

The rearrangement links TRBV5-1 to TRBJ1-3, with 7 bases aligning to TRBD1. The CDR3 runs 15 residues. The junction had 3 bases not matched to a gene; V was cut back by 3 bases and J by 0 bases. Per germline, CDR1 SGHRS and CDR2 YFSETQ. As DNA, the CDR3 is TGCGCCAGCAGCTCCACAGGGGACTCTGGAAACACCATATATTTT. This sequence encodes CASSSTGDSGNTIYF. Full variable domain (remainder filled in from reference TRBV5-1 and TRBJ1-3): KAGVTQTPRYLIKTRGQQVTLSCSPISGHRSVSWYQQTPGQGLQFLFEYFSETQRNKGNFPGRFSGRQFSNSRSEMNVSTLELGDSALYLCASSSTGDSGNTIYFGEGSWLTVV.

CDR3: CASLLPNQAVLFF. The CDR3 bases are TGTGCCAGCCTCTTACCCAACCAGGCCGTATTGTTTTTT. The chain has TRBV2 and TRBJ1-4, with unresolved D. CDR3 length: 13 residues. Germline-derived CDR1 and CDR2 are SNHLY and FYNNEI. The ends were cut back, 8 bases at V and 15 bases at J, with 22 bases in the middle.

The chain employs TRBV18 and TRBJ2-7, with D tentatively TRBD2 (5 bases). V shed 0 bases and J shed 5 bases, with 8 bases lying between them. CDR3 size: 13 residues. Germline CDR1 reads KGHSH; CDR2 reads LQKENI. CDR3: CASSPPSGNEQYF. The CDR3, as DNA: TGTGCCAGCTCACCACCGTCGGGGAACGAGCAGTACTTC.

The chain employs TRBV19 and TRBJ1-6; D gene uncertain. V lost 6 bases and J 11 bases, leaving 14 bases between the germline ends. The CDR3 totals 13 residues. Germline-derived CDR1 and CDR2 are LNHDA and SQIVND (reference sequence). CDR3 DNA: TGTGCCAGTAGCGGGGTCTCAACGACACCCCTCCACTTT. Residues: CASSGVSTTPLHF.

The gene calls are TRBV7-6 and TRBJ1-4; no reliable D call. This CDR3 has 16 amino acids. Between the trimmed V and J ends, which lost 7 bases and 3 bases, there was a span of 18 bases. Germline V gene data show CDR1 as SGHVS and CDR2 as FNYEAQ. Written as DNA, the CDR3 is TGTGCCAGCACCCACGGCGGCCCGGGTTCTAATGAAAAACTGTTTTTT. This codes for CASTHGGPGSNEKLFF.

The chain employs TRBV25-1 and TRBJ1-5; D might be TRBD1 (5 bases). The ends were cut back, 2 bases at V and 4 bases at J, with 9 bases in the middle. Germline-derived CDR1 and CDR2 are MGHDK and SYGVNS. This CDR3 has 14 amino acids. The CDR3 sequence is CASSELGGNQPQHF. CDR3 nucleotide sequence: TGTGCCAGCAGTGAACTGGGGGGGAATCAGCCCCAGCATTTT. The entire variable domain, with the rest obtained from reference TRBV25-1 and TRBJ1-5, is as follows: EADIYQTPRYLVIGTGKKITLECSQTMGHDKMYWYQQDPGMELHLIHYSYGVNSTEKGDLSSESTVSRIRTEHFPLTLESARPSHTSQYLCASSELGGNQPQHFGDGTRLSIL.

The rearrangement uses TRBV2 and TRBJ2-7; D ambiguous. The CDR3 loop spans 13 amino acids. V lost 6 bases and J 1 base, leaving 10 bases between the germline ends. The germline CDR1 and CDR2 sequences are SNHLY and FYNNEI. In DNA, the CDR3 is TGTGCCAGCAGACCCGACGGGTCCTACGAGCAGTACTTC. The encoded protein is CASRPDGSYEQYF.

The chain joins TRBV7-9 to TRBJ1-4; maybe TRBD1 (6 bases). The CDR3 totals 15 residues. Germline CDR1 SEHNR, CDR2 FQNEAQ (reference sequence). Trimming removed 5 bases from V and 8 bases from J, with 18 bases in between. CDR3 in amino acids: CASSQGDRSLEKLFF. CDR3 bases: TGTGCCAGCAGCCAGGGAGACAGGAGCTTGGAAAAACTGTTTTTT.

The genes are TRBV18 and TRBJ2-5; TRBD1 is a possible D gene (6 bases). CDR3 length equals 13 residues. The germline V gene encodes CDR1 KGHSH and CDR2 LQKENI. V lost 2 bases and J lost 5, with 9 bases in between. This CDR3 reads CASSPTGRETQYF. CDR3 DNA: TGTGCCAGCTCACCAACAGGGCGTGAGACCCAGTACTTC.

As to this clone: Other DNA sequences in the sample encode the same CDR3. The chain joins TRBV5-1 to TRBJ2-7; 10 positions match TRBD1. The CDR3 has 14 residues. V lost 4 bases and J lost 4; bases outside the gene matches: 5. Germline assignment: CDR1 SGHRS and CDR2 YFSETQ. The CDR3 protein is CASSPGQGLYEQYF. CDR3 nucleotides: TGCGCCAGCAGCCCGGGACAGGGGCTATACGAGCAGTACTTC.

The chain has TRBV7-6 and TRBJ2-5; the D gene is possibly TRBD2 (6 bases). The CDR3 runs to 14 residues. Between the trimmed V and J ends, which lost 4 bases and 3 bases, there was a span of 12 bases. Germline V CDR1 and CDR2: SGHVS, FNYEAQ. CDR3: CASSYTGGKETQYF. In nucleotides, the CDR3 is TGTGCCAGCAGCTACACAGGCGGGAAAGAGACCCAGTACTTC.

The chain employs TRBV13 and TRBJ2-2; D call uncertain. The V gene lost 5 bases and the J gene lost 6 bases, with 7 bases spanning the gap. The V gene's germline CDR1 is PRHDT and CDR2 FYEKMQ (reference sequence). The CDR3 runs to 12 residues. The CDR3 DNA reads TGTGCCAGCAGCCCCTTCCCCGGGGAGCTGTTTTTT. Translation: CASSPFPGELFF.

This clone appeared a single time. The rearrangement links TRBV11-1 to TRBJ2-1; 8 bases align to TRBD2. This CDR3 region has 14 residues. Unmatched junction bases numbered 7, after V lost 5 bases and J lost 7 bases. Germline CDR1 SGHAT, CDR2 FQDESV (reference sequence). The chain's CDR3 is CASSRSGGRNEQFF. The DNA for the CDR3 is TGTGCCAGCAGCCGATCGGGGGGGCGTAATGAGCAGTTCTTC.

The chain has TRBV5-1 and TRBJ1-1; no firm D call. With 4 bases removed from V and 0 bases from J, the gap between germline ends came to 7 bases. The CDR3 is 13 amino acids. The germline gives CDR1 SGHRS, CDR2 YFSETQ. The CDR3: CASSRTVNTEAFF. In DNA form, the CDR3 reads TGCGCCAGCAGCCGTACGGTGAACACTGAAGCTTTCTTT.